This TCR beta chain is from a study of T cells after yellow fever vaccination. Background on the study: Low-cell-number fractions were prepared with SMART-Seq v4 Ultra Low Input.

General study results and limits: The study re-detected most primary-vaccination clones after the booster (roughly 95% CD4, roughly 91% CD8).

Template switching by 5'RACE produced TCR cDNA, adding a universal primer site and UMIs. TCRdb re-called the 5' RACE reads through MiXCR, storing one row per CDR3 protein. Seen here are roughly 500,000 distinct CDR3 sequences, about a fifth observed once, and the top ten hold more than 13%. Germline V gene lookup returns CDR1 LGHNA and CDR2 YSLEER. V was cut by 4 bases and J by 6 bases, with 13 bases left in between. The CDR3 runs 14 residues. Details on this clonotype: Its target is not known.

This receptor was identified in a man between 25 and 39 years old who received the YFV17D yellow fever vaccine. The material was PBMCs, obtained 15 days after the yellow fever booster vaccination. This chain connects TRBV4-3 to TRBJ2-1, with D possibly being TRBD1 (5 bases). The DNA for the CDR3 is TGCGCCAGCAGCCTCGCCCTACAGGTCAATGAGCAGTTCTTC. Residues: CASSLALQVNEQFF.